Listed here are 18 T cell receptor beta chains from one sample, sequenced in a study of shared clonotypes between healthy human individuals. The naive CD8 population came from CD45RO-negative cells selected for CCR7, without terminally differentiated effector memory CD45RA+ cells. Repertoires were generated with immunoSEQ multiplex PCR, while TCRdb's copy carries only in-frame clones and drops some. The profile shows fewer than 800,000 clones, about 90% of them singletons. The sequenced sample consisted of naive CD8+ T cells sorted from blood. These receptors were collected from a man younger than 40 in good health.

The V gene is TRBV7-8, the J gene TRBJ1-5; 7 bases agree with TRBD1. CDR1 is SGHVS and CDR2 is FQNEAQ in the germline V gene. The junction had 12 bases not matched to a gene; V was cut back by 5 bases and J by 5 bases. The CDR3 sequence is 16 residues long. This CDR3 is CASSPARTGRYQPQHF. In nucleotides, the CDR3 is TGTGCCAGCAGCCCAGCTAGGACAGGTCGGTATCAGCCCCAGCATTTT.

This chain uses TRBV15 with TRBJ2-2; D call uncertain. Germline CDR1 reads LNHNV; CDR2 reads YYDKDF (reference sequence). CDR3 size: 12 residues. Trimming stripped 9 bases from V and 0 bases from J, with 5 bases between. CDR3 in amino acids: CATTANTGELFF. In DNA form, the CDR3 reads TGTGCCACTACAGCGAACACCGGGGAGCTGTTTTTT.

Only one count was recorded for this clone. The CDR3 region has the DNA TGCGCCAGCAGCCTTCTTCGGGACACTGAAGCTTTCTTT. Its protein product is CASSLLRDTEAFF. V is TRBV5-1 and J is TRBJ1-1; D unclear. The CDR3 sequence is 13 residues long. Trimming removed 4 bases from V and 3 bases from J, with 10 bases in between. Germline V CDR1 and CDR2: SGHRS, YFSETQ.

Only one count was recorded for this clone. This chain links TRBV16 with TRBJ1-2; D possibly corresponds to TRBD1 (6 bases). Per the germline V gene, CDR1 is KGHSY and CDR2 is FQNENV. V was trimmed by 4 bases and J by 8 bases, leaving 17 bases between them. The CDR3 is made up of 14 amino acids. CDR3 amino acids: CASSLTTGLEGYTF. The CDR3 nucleotides are TGTGCCAGCAGCCTAACAACAGGGTTGGAAGGCTACACCTTC.

J is TRBJ1-2 and V is TRBV5-5, with a tentative D call TRBD1 (5 bases). V was clipped by 7 bases and J by 0 bases, with 16 bases between them. The CDR3 covers 15 residues. CDR1 is SGHKS, CDR2 YYEKEE, per germline (reference sequence). This CDR3 reads CASGDLGRTNYGYTF. The CDR3 bases are TGTGCCAGCGGGGATTTGGGACGGACTAACTATGGCTACACCTTC.

This clone was counted once. The chain joins TRBV4-1 to TRBJ2-2; D ambiguous. V lost 3 bases to trimming and J lost 1 base, with 3 bases between them. The CDR3 sequence is 13 residues long. CDR1 MGHRA and CDR2 YSYEKL come from the germline V gene. CDR3 coding DNA: TGCGCCAGCAGCCACAGGAACACCGGGGAGCTGTTTTTT. Translated, it gives CASSHRNTGELFF.

The CDR3 is CASSFDGSRYEQYF. As DNA, the CDR3 is TGTGCCAGCAGCTTCGACGGGTCCAGGTACGAGCAGTACTTC. J is TRBJ2-7 and V is TRBV7-2; no definite D call. CDR3 length: 14 residues. Trimming took 3 bases from V and 4 from J, leaving 13 bases between them. Germline V CDR1 and CDR2: SGHTA, FQGNSA.

In this sample, this clone turned up once. The V gene is TRBV14, the J gene TRBJ2-1; 7 bases are shared with TRBD2. The V gene's germline CDR1 is SGHDN and CDR2 FVKESK. CDR3 length equals 17 residues. V lost 0 bases to trimming and J lost 7 bases; unmatched junction nucleotides: 12. The CDR3 nucleotides read TGTGCCAGCAGCCAAGAGAAGAAAGCGGGGAAGGTTAATGAGCAGTTCTTC. Translating it yields CASSQEKKAGKVNEQFF.

V is TRBV19 and J is TRBJ1-1; D perhaps matches TRBD1 (5 bases). The V gene's germline CDR1 is LNHDA and CDR2 SQIVND (reference sequence). This CDR3 region has 15 residues. V lost 1 base and J 0 bases, leaving 9 bases between the germline ends. CDR3 bases: TGTGCCAGTAGTATAGCTGGGGGATTGAACACTGAAGCTTTCTTT. Protein: CASSIAGGLNTEAFF.

This sequence joins TRBV7-9 and TRBJ1-5; unclear D gene. This CDR3 comprises 12 residues. The V and J ends lost 3 bases and 6 bases respectively, with 6 bases between them. The germline V gene has CDR1 SEHNR and CDR2 FQNEAQ (reference sequence). CDR3 nucleotide sequence: TGTGCCAGCAGCTTGTCTCTTCAGCCCCAGCATTTT. Residues: CASSLSLQPQHF.

The chain is built from TRBV7-9 and TRBJ1-3; D not certain. The CDR3 is 16 amino acids. Germline assignment: CDR1 SEHNR and CDR2 FQNEAQ (reference sequence). V was trimmed by 5 bases and J by 0 bases, leaving 14 bases between them. DNA of the CDR3: TGTGCCAGCAGCCTCCTCCAAGCAAGCTCTGGAAACACCATATATTTT. Amino acid sequence: CASSLLQASSGNTIYF.

This chain joins TRBV6-6 and TRBJ2-3; D could derive from TRBD1 or TRBD2 (5 bases each). Trimming removed 6 bases at V and 2 bases at J, with 15 bases between. This CDR3 has 15 amino acids. Germline CDR1 is MNHNY and CDR2 is SVGAGI (reference sequence). CDR3 residues: CASSGLTETTDTQYF. For the CDR3, the DNA is TGTGCCAGCAGCGGACTGACAGAGACCACAGATACGCAGTATTTT.

The genes are TRBV18 and TRBJ2-7, with 12 bases that match TRBD2. Germline trimming cut 0 bases from V and 5 bases from J; bases unmatched to any gene: 5. The CDR3 is 16 residues long. Germline CDR1 and CDR2: KGHSH and LQKENI. The CDR3, as DNA: TGTGCCAGCTCACCACCGTTAGGACTAGCGGGACACGAGCAGTACTTC. Translated: CASSPPLGLAGHEQYF.

The V call is TRBV27, the J call TRBJ2-2; D perhaps matches TRBD2 (6 bases). This CDR3 has 15 residues. Trimming left V 8 bases short and J 0 bases short, with 13 bases between. The germline gives CDR1 MNHEY, CDR2 SMNVEV (reference sequence). The CDR3 DNA follows: TGTGCCAGCGCGGTTAGCGGCCCGAACACCGGGGAGCTGTTTTTT. Its translation is CASAVSGPNTGELFF.

The chain joins TRBV10-3 to TRBJ2-2, with D tentatively TRBD2 (6 bases). Trimming left V 2 bases short and J 4 bases short, with 11 bases between. The CDR3 consists of 15 residues. Germline lookup yields CDR1 ENHRY and CDR2 SYGVKD. This CDR3 reads CAISEPPGGTGELFF. CDR3 nucleotides: TGTGCCATCAGTGAGCCCCCCGGGGGCACCGGGGAGCTGTTTTTT.

The chain couples TRBV27 to TRBJ1-5; no firm D call. With 2 bases removed from V and 9 bases from J, the gap between germline ends came to 14 bases. The CDR3 sequence is 14 residues long. Germline CDR1 and CDR2: MNHEY and SMNVEV (reference sequence). The CDR3 coding sequence is TGTGCCAGCAGTTTAGAACTAGGTCTTATGCCCCAGCATTTT. Residues: CASSLELGLMPQHF.

The V call is TRBV19, the J call TRBJ2-7, with D uncertain. This CDR3 has 16 residues. Deletions cut 1 base from V and 1 base from J, with 14 bases between. CDR1 is LNHDA, CDR2 SQIVND, per germline (reference sequence). The CDR3 region has the DNA TGTGCCAGTAGTATAGCCCAGACGGCCGAATCCTACGAGCAGTACTTC. Translated, it gives CASSIAQTAESYEQYF. The variable domain in full, completed from reference TRBV19 and TRBJ2-7, reads DGGITQSPKYLFRKEGQNVTLSCEQNLNHDAMYWYRQDPGQGLRLIYYSQIVNDFQKGDIAEGYSVSREKKESFPLTVTSAQKNPTAFYLCASSIAQTAESYEQYFGPGTRLTVT.

This clone was seen at least ten times. This rearrangement joins TRBV6-5 to TRBJ2-7, with TRBD2 matching over 10 bases. Germline-derived CDR1 and CDR2 are MNHEY and SVGAGI. This CDR3 is 15 amino acids long. V lost 5 bases to trimming and J lost 7 bases; unmatched junction nucleotides: 11. CDR3 coding DNA: TGTGCCAGCAGTCTCTCAGCGGGAGGGCCGGGAGAGCAGTACTTC. Encoded protein: CASSLSAGGPGEQYF.